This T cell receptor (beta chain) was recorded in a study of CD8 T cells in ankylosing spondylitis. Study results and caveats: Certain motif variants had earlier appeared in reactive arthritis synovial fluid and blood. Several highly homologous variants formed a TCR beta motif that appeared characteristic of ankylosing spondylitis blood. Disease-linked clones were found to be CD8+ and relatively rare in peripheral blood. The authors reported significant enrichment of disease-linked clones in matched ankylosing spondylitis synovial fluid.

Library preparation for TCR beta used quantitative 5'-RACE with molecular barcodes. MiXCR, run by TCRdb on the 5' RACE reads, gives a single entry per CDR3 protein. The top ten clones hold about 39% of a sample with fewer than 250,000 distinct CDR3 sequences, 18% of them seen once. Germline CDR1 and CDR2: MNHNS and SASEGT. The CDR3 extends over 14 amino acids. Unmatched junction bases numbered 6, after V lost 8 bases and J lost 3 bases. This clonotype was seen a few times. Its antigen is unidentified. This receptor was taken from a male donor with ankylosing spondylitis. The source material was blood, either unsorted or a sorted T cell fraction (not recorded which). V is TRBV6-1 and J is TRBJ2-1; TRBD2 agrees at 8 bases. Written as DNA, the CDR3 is TGTGCCAGCCAGGACGGGGGGGGCTACAATGAGCAGTTCTTC. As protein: CASQDGGGYNEQFF.